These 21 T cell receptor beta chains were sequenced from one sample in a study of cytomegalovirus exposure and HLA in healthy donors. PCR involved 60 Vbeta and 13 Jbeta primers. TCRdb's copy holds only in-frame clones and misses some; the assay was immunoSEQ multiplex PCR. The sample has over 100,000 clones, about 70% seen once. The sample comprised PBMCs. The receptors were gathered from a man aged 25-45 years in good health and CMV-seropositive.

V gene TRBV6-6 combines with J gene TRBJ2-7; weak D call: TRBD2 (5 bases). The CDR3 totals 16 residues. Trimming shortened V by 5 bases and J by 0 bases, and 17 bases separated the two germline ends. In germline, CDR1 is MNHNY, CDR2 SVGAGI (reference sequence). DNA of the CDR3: TGTGCCAGCAGTGGCACAGAGGGCCAGAGCTCCTACGAGCAGTACTTC. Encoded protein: CASSGTEGQSSYEQYF.

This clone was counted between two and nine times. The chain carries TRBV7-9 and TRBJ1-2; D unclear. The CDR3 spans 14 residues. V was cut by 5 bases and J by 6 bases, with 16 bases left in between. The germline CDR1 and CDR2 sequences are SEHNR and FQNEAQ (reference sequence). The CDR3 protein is CASSPFRGIDGYTF. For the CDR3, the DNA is TGTGCCAGCAGCCCGTTCAGAGGGATCGATGGCTACACCTTC.

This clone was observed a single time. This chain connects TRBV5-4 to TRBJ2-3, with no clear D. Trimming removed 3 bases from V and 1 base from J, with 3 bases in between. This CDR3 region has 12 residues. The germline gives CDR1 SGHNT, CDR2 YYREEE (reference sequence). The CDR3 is CASSSGTDTQYF. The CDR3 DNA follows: TGTGCCAGCAGCTCAGGCACAGATACGCAGTATTTT.

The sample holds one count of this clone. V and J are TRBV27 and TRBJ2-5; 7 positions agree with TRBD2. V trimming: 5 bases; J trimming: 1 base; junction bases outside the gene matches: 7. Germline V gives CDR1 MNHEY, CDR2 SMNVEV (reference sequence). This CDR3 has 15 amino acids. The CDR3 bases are TGTGCCAGCAGTGGTCGGGGGGAGGGCCAAGAGACCCAGTACTTC. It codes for CASSGRGEGQETQYF.

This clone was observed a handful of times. In nucleotides, the CDR3 is TGTGCCAGCAGCGAGGACATCAACTATGGCTACACCTTC. Translated, it gives CASSEDINYGYTF. The chain joins TRBV7-2 to TRBJ1-2, with TRBD1 as a possible D gene (5 bases). The V gene lost 5 bases and the J gene lost 2 bases, with 9 bases spanning the gap. CDR3 length equals 13 residues. Germline V gene sequence: CDR1 SGHTA, CDR2 FQGNSA.

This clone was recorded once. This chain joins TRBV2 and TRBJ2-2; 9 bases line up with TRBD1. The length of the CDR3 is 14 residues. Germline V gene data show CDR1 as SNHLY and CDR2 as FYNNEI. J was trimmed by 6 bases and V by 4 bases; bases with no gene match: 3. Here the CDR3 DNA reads TGTGCCAGCAGTGGGACAGGGGCGGCCGGGGAGCTGTTTTTT. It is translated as CASSGTGAAGELFF.

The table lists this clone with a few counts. CDR3 DNA: TGTGCCAGCAGCTGGATGGGCCGCAATGAGCAGTTCTTC. Translation: CASSWMGRNEQFF. The V and J genes are TRBV5-6 and TRBJ2-1; D remains unclear. CDR1 and CDR2 (germline): SGHDT, YYEEEE. The CDR3 consists of 13 residues. With 3 bases removed from V and 6 bases from J, the gap between germline ends came to 10 bases. The full variable domain, completed using reference TRBV5-6 and TRBJ2-1, is DAGVTQSPTHLIKTRGQQVTLRCSPKSGHDTVSWYQQALGQGPQFIFQYYEEEERQRGNFPDRFSGHQFPNYSSELNVNALLLGDSALYLCASSWMGRNEQFFGPGTRLTVL.

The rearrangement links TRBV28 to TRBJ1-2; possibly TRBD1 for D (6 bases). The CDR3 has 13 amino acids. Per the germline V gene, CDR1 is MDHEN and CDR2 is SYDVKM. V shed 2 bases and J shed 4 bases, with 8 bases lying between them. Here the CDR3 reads CASSLRGGYGYTF. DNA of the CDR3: TGTGCCAGCAGTTTAAGAGGGGGCTATGGCTACACCTTC.

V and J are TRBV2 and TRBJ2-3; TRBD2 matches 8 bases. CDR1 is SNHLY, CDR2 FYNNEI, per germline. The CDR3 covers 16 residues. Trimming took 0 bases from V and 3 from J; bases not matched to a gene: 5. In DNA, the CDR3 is TGTGCCAGCAGTGAAGCCGGCGGGGGGATGACAGATACGCAGTATTTT. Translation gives CASSEAGGGMTDTQYF.

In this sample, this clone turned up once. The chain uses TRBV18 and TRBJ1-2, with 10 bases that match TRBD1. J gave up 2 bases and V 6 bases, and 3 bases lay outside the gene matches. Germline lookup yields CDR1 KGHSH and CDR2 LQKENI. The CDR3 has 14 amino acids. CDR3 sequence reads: CASSRQGANYGYTF. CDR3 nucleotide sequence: TGTGCCAGCTCCCGACAGGGGGCGAACTATGGCTACACCTTC.

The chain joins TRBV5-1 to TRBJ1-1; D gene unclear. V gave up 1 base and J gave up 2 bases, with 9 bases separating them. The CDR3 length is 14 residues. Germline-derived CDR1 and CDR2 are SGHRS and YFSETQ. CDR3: CASSLTRKNTEAFF. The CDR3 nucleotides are TGCGCCAGCAGCTTGACGCGGAAAAACACTGAAGCTTTCTTT.

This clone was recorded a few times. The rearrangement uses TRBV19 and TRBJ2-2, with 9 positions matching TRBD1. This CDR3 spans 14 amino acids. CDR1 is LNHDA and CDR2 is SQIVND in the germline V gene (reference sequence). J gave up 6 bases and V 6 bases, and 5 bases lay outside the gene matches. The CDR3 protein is CASRGTGIAGELFF. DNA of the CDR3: TGTGCCAGTAGAGGGACAGGGATCGCCGGGGAGCTGTTTTTT. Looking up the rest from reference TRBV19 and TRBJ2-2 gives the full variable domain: DGGITQSPKYLFRKEGQNVTLSCEQNLNHDAMYWYRQDPGQGLRLIYYSQIVNDFQKGDIAEGYSVSREKKESFPLTVTSAQKNPTAFYLCASRGTGIAGELFFGEGSRLTVL.

CDR3 loop: CASSGGGTRTDTQYF. CDR3 in DNA: TGTGCCAGCAGTGGCGGGGGCACCCGCACAGATACGCAGTATTTT. The chain has TRBV7-2 and TRBJ2-3; D may be TRBD2 (7 bases). CDR1 is SGHTA and CDR2 is FQGNSA in the germline V gene. The CDR3 contains 15 residues. V lost 6 bases, J lost 1 base, and 14 bases lay in between.

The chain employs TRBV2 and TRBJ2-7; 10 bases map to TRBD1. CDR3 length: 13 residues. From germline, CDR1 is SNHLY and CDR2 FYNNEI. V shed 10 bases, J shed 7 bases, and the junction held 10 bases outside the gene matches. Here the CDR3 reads CATTRDRGCEQYF. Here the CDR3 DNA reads TGTGCCACGACCCGGGACAGGGGTTGTGAGCAGTACTTC.

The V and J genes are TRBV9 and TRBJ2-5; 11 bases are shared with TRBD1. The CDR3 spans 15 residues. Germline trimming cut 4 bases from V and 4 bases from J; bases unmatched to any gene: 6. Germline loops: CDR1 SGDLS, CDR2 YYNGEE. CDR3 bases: TGTGCCAGCAGCACGGACAGGGGGCGAGGAGAGACCCAGTACTTC. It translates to CASSTDRGRGETQYF.

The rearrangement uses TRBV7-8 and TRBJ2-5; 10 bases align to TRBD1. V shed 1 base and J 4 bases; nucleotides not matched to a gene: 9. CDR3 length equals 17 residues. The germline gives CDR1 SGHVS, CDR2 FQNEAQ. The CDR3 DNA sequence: TGTGCCAGCAGCTTAGAAGGCCCGGACAGGGGGGTAGAGACCCAGTACTTC. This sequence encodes CASSLEGPDRGVETQYF.

The CDR3 loop is CASSLEGQGSGYTF. In DNA, the CDR3 is TGTGCCAGCAGCTTGGAAGGACAGGGGAGTGGCTACACCTTC. The chain uses TRBV5-5 and TRBJ1-2; 9 bases are a match to TRBD1. Germline loops: CDR1 SGHKS, CDR2 YYEKEE (reference sequence). There are 14 residues in the CDR3. V lost 0 bases, J lost 7 bases, and 4 bases stayed unmatched.

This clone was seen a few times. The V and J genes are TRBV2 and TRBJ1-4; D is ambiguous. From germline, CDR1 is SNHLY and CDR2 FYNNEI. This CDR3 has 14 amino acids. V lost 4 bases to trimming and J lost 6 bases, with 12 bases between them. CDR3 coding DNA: TGTGCCAGCAGTGCAGAGTCGGGAGATGAAAAACTGTTTTTT. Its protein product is CASSAESGDEKLFF.

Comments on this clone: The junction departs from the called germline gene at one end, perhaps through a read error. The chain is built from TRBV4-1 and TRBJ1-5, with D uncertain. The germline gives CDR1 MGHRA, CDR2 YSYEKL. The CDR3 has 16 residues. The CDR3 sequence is CASSQGIGGSTQPQHF. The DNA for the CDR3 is TGCGCCAGCAGCCAAGGAATTGGAGGCAGCACTCAGCCCCAGCATTTT.

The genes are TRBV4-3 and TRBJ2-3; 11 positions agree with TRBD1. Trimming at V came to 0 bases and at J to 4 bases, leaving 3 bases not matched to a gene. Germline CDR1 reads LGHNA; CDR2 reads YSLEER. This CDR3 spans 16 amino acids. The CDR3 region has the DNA TGCGCCAGCAGCCAAGATAGGGGACAGGGGGCAGATACGCAGTATTTT. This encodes CASSQDRGQGADTQYF.

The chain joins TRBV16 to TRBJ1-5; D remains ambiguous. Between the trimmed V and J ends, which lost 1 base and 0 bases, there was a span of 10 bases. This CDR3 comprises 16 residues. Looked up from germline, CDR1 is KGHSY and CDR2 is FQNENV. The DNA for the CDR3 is TGTGCCAGCAGCCAATTACCGGGTTATAGCAATCAGCCCCAGCATTTT. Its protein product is CASSQLPGYSNQPQHF.